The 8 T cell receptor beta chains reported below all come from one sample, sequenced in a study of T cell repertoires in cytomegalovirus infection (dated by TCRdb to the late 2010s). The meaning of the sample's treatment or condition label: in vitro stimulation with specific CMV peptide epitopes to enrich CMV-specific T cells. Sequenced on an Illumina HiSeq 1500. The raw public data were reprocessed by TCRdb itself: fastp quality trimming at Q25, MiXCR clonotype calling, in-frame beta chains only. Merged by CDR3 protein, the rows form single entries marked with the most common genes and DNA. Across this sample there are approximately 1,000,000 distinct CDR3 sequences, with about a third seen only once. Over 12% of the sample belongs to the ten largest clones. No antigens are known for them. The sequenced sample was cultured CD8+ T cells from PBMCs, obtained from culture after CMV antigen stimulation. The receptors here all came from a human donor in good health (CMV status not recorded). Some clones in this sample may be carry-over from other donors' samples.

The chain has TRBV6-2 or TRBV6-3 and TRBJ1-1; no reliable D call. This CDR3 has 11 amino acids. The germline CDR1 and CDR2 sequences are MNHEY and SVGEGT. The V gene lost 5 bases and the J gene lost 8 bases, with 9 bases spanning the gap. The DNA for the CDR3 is TGTGCCAGCAGTGAGAATCAAGAAGCTTTCTTT. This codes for CASSENQEAFF.

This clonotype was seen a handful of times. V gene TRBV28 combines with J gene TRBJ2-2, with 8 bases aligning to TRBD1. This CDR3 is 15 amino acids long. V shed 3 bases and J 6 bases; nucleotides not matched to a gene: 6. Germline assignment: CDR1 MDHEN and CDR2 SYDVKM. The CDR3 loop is CASSFTGGNAGELFF. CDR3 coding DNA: TGTGCCAGCAGTTTTACAGGGGGAAACGCCGGGGAGCTGTTTTTT.

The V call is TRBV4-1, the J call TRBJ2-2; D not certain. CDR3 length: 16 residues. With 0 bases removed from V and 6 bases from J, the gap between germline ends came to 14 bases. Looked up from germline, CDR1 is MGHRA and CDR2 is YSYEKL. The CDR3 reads CASSQDPEPVPGELFF. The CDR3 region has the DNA TGCGCCAGCAGCCAAGATCCGGAACCAGTACCCGGGGAGCTGTTTTTT.

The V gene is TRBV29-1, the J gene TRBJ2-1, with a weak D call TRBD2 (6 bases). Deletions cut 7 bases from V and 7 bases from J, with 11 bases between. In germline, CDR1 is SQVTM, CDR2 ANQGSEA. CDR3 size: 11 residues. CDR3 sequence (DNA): TGCAGCGCGCGGACTAAGAATGAGCAGTTCTTC. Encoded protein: CSARTKNEQFF.

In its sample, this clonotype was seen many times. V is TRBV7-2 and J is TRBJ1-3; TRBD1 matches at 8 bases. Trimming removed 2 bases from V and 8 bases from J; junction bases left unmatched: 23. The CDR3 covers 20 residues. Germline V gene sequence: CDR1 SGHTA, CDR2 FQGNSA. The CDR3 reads CASSLIPSQAPTGERDTIYF. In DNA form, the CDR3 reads TGTGCCAGCAGCTTAATCCCCTCCCAGGCCCCGACAGGGGAGAGAGACACCATATATTTT.

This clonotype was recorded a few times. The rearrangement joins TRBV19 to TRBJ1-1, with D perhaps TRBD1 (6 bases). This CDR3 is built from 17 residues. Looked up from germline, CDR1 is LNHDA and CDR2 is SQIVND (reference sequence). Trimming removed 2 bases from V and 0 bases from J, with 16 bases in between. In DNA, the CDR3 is TGTGCCAGTAGTATATCAAAGTGGGACACCATGAACACTGAAGCTTTCTTT. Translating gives CASSISKWDTMNTEAFF.

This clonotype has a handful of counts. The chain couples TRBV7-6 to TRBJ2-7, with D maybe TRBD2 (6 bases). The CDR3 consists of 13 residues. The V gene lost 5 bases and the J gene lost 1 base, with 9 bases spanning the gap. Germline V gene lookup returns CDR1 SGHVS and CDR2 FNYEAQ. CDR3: CASSAEGSYEQYF. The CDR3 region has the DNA TGTGCCAGCAGCGCGGAGGGTTCCTACGAGCAGTACTTC.

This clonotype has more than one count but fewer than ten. The CDR3, as DNA: TGTGCCAGCAGTCGTCCCGGGGGAGAGCAGTACTTC. Amino acid sequence: CASSRPGGEQYF. This rearrangement joins TRBV27 to TRBJ2-7, with a possible D match to TRBD2 (6 bases). V was cut by 5 bases and J by 7 bases, with 12 bases left in between. CDR1 and CDR2 from the germline V gene are MNHEY and SMNVEV (reference sequence). The CDR3 consists of 12 residues.